Following are 10 T cell receptor beta chains from one sample sequenced in a study of blood T cell repertoires in COVID-19 (dated by TCRdb to about 2020). Library prep was done by the immunoSEQ multiplex PCR assay. TCRdb limited this immuneACCESS table to in-frame rearrangements with V and J called. A share of clones is missing; checked studies link under half to unresolved V genes, and the rest is unexplained. In this sample the table shows around 190,000 clones, around 84% of which occur a single time. The ten largest clones represent 13% of the sample. Specimen: peripheral blood. The receptors shown here come from a human donor in a cohort sampled during active COVID-19.

This clone turned up a few times. This chain links TRBV28 with TRBJ2-3; the match to TRBD2 covers 7 bases. This CDR3 is 15 amino acids long. The germline V gene has CDR1 MDHEN and CDR2 SYDVKM. J lost 4 bases, V lost 7 bases, and 11 bases had no gene match. CDR3 bases: TGTGCCAGCACCAGGCCCAGCGGGAAAGCAGATACGCAGTATTTT. This encodes CASTRPSGKADTQYF.

This clone has at least ten counts. The chain is built from TRBV5-4 and TRBJ2-5; 7 positions agree with TRBD1. J gave up 5 bases and V 4 bases, and 11 bases lay outside the gene matches. CDR1 is SGHNT, CDR2 YYREEE, per germline (reference sequence). This CDR3 is 15 amino acids long. The CDR3 region has the DNA TGTGCCAGCAGCCCTCCGGGACAGCCGGGGGAGACCCAGTACTTC. Residues: CASSPPGQPGETQYF.

The V call is TRBV11-2, the J call TRBJ2-6; D is unresolved. The CDR3 extends over 20 amino acids. V was shortened by 0 bases and J by 0 bases, with 18 bases between the two germline ends. Germline V CDR1 and CDR2: SGHAT, FQNNGV. The DNA for the CDR3 is TGTGCCAGCAGCTTAGATCCCACGGAGAAACCCGACTCTGGGGCCAACGTCCTGACTTTC. The encoded protein is CASSLDPTEKPDSGANVLTF.

The chain has TRBV4-2 and TRBJ2-1; the match to TRBD1 covers 9 bases. CDR1 and CDR2 (germline): LGHNA, YNFKEQ. This CDR3 region has 16 residues. V shed 0 bases, J shed 7 bases, and the junction held 7 bases outside the gene matches. DNA for the CDR3: TGTGCCAGCAGCCAAGATCGGGGACAGGGACGAAATGAGCAGTTCTTC. The encoded protein is CASSQDRGQGRNEQFF.

The chain has TRBV28 and TRBJ2-7; 11 bases fit TRBD2. Germline values: CDR1 MDHEN, CDR2 SYDVKM. The length of the CDR3 is 17 residues. V lost 5 bases, J lost 5 bases, and 14 bases stayed unmatched. Written as DNA, the CDR3 is TGTGCCAGCAGTCCCCTCTTAGCGGGAGGGCCCTCAAACGAGCAGTACTTC. It yields the protein CASSPLLAGGPSNEQYF.

This sequence joins TRBV7-8 and TRBJ2-7; 7 nucleotides line up with TRBD2. Germline trimming cut 5 bases from V and 0 bases from J; bases unmatched to any gene: 4. The CDR3 covers 14 residues. Germline V gene data show CDR1 as SGHVS and CDR2 as FQNEAQ. The CDR3 protein is CASSPLALSYEQYF. In DNA, the CDR3 is TGTGCCAGCAGCCCACTAGCGCTCTCCTACGAGCAGTACTTC.

This clone was counted once. The chain has TRBV7-2 and TRBJ2-3; 8 bases are shared with TRBD1. V gave up 6 bases and J gave up 0 bases; unmatched junction bases: 11. The CDR3 spans 17 residues. The germline CDR1 and CDR2 sequences are SGHTA and FQGNSA. CDR3 residues: CASRTQGAWESTDTQYF. The DNA for the CDR3 is TGTGCCAGCAGAACCCAGGGGGCGTGGGAGAGCACAGATACGCAGTATTTT.

As to this clone: The sample holds other DNA sequences that translate to the same CDR3. CDR3 bases: TGTGCCAGCAGTCGGCAGGGGGCTGGGGAAAAACTGTTTTTT. Amino acids: CASSRQGAGEKLFF. The rearrangement joins TRBV2 to TRBJ1-4; TRBD1 matches 8 bases. CDR3 size: 14 residues. J lost 8 bases, V lost 5 bases, and 7 bases had no gene match. CDR1 and CDR2 from the germline V gene are SNHLY and FYNNEI.

The chain employs TRBV28 and TRBJ2-3; 9 bases fit TRBD2. The germline V gene has CDR1 MDHEN and CDR2 SYDVKM. The junction had 4 bases not matched to a gene; V was cut back by 6 bases and J by 0 bases. CDR3 length: 15 residues. The CDR3 DNA follows: TGTGCCAGCAGAGGCACTAGCGGGAGCACAGATACGCAGTATTTT. Its protein product is CASRGTSGSTDTQYF.

The chain has TRBV19 and TRBJ2-7; D is possibly TRBD1 (6 bases). The germline CDR1 and CDR2 sequences are LNHDA and SQIVND (reference sequence). Trimming took 6 bases from V and 3 from J, leaving 12 bases between them. The length of the CDR3 is 13 residues. The CDR3 here is CASSPGDRYEQYF. CDR3 sequence (DNA): TGTGCCAGTAGCCCAGGGGACCGCTACGAGCAGTACTTC.